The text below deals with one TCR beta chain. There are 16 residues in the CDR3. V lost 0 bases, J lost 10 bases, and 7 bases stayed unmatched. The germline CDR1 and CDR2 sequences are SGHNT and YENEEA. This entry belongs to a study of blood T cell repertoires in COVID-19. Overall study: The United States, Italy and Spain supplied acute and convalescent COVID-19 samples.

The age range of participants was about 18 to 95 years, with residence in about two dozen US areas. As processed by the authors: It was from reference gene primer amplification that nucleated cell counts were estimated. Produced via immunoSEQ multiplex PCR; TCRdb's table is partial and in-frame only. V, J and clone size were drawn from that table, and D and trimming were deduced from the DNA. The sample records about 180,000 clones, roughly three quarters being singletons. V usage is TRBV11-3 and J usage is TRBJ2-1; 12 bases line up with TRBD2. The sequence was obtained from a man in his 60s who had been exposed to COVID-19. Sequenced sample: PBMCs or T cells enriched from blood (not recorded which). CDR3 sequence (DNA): TGTGCCAGCAGCTTAGAGTCTAGCGGGAGGGCGGAGGAGCAGTTCTTC. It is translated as CASSLESSGRAEEQFF.